A selection of T cell receptor beta chains follows, all from one sample in a study of OX40 agonist ivuxolimab in advanced cancers. Data came from immunoSEQ multiplex PCR; TCRdb stores just in-frame clones and leaves some out. The table has 36,000 or so clones, around 80% seen once. Sequenced material: CD4+ or CD8+ T cells sorted from blood, taken in a trial of the OX40 agonist ivuxolimab. These receptors were taken from an adult with an advanced solid tumor such as melanoma, head and neck, liver or kidney cancer. The CDR3 runs from the conserved cysteine through the conserved F or W. Each record gives: CDR3 protein, CDR3 DNA, D gene, J gene, clone size, V gene. The D gene is left open where the match is weak. Not every row has a clone size; where given, it reads once, few, many or a size class.

CASSFGPGSNQPQHF | TGTGCCAGCAGCTTCGGGCCTGGCAGCAATCAGCCCCAGCATTTT | . | TRBJ1-5 | . | TRBV7-8
CASSLTGGTGEQYF | TGTGCCAGTAGTCTGACAGGGGGAACGGGCGAGCAGTACTTC | TRBD1 | TRBJ2-7 | . | TRBV19
CASSLEVQYEQFF | TGTGCCAGCAGCTTAGAGGTTCAATATGAGCAGTTCTTC | . | TRBJ2-1 | . | TRBV7-8
CASSLAWGRGYTF | TGTGCCAGCAGTTTAGCGTGGGGACGGGGCTACACCTTC | . | TRBJ1-2 | . | TRBV27
CASSLGQGNGNTIYF | TGTGCCAGCAGCTTAGGACAGGGTAATGGAAACACCATATATTTT | TRBD1 | TRBJ1-3 | . | TRBV7-9
CASSESSINEKLFF | TGTGCCAGCAGTGAATCCAGTATAAATGAAAAACTGTTTTTT | . | TRBJ1-4 | few | TRBV2
CASSQGDRANQPQHF | TGTGCCAGCAGCCAGGGGGACAGGGCCAATCAGCCCCAGCATTTT | TRBD1 | TRBJ1-5 | . | TRBV4-2
CASSPPGTGTGPQHF | TGTGCCAGCAGCCCCCCAGGGACAGGGACCGGGCCCCAGCATTTT | TRBD1 | TRBJ1-5 | . | TRBV7-2
CASSRAWGEADTQYF | TGTGCCAGCAGCAGGGCGTGGGGTGAGGCAGATACGCAGTATTTT | . | TRBJ2-3 | few | TRBV5-6
CASSLTGGTYEQYF | TGTGCCAGCAGCCTAACGGGGGGCACCTACGAGCAGTACTTC | . | TRBJ2-7 | . | TRBV7-3
CAISFMPQANEQYF | TGTGCCATCAGCTTTATGCCACAGGCAAACGAGCAGTACTTC | . | TRBJ2-7 | . | TRBV10-3
CASSQAWNPGQGYRVHTGELFF | TGCGCCAGCAGCCAAGCGTGGAACCCGGGACAGGGCTATCGGGTTCACACCGGGGAGCTGTTTTTT | TRBD1 | TRBJ2-2 | few | TRBV4-1
CASSESWAATNEKLFF | TGTGCCAGCAGTGAATCCTGGGCAGCAACTAATGAAAAACTGTTTTTT | . | TRBJ1-4 | once | TRBV6-1
CASSINAGTRNTEAFF | TGTGCCAGTAGTATAAACGCAGGGACTAGGAACACTGAAGCTTTCTTT | . | TRBJ1-1 | . | TRBV19
CASSLGQYSLGYNEQFF | TGTGCCAGCAGCTTAGGACAGTATTCTTTAGGCTACAATGAGCAGTTCTTC | . | TRBJ2-1 | . | TRBV7-2
CASRSGNPPEQYF | TGTGCCAGCAGATCCGGGAACCCGCCCGAGCAGTACTTC | . | TRBJ2-7 | . | TRBV28
CASSTTDRISYEQYF | TGTGCCAGCAGTACGACGGACAGGATTTCCTACGAGCAGTACTTC | TRBD1 | TRBJ2-7 | once | TRBV6-1
CACLTSGKVGTQYF | TGTGCCTGCCTGACTAGCGGGAAGGTGGGGACCCAGTACTTC | TRBD2 | TRBJ2-5 | . | TRBV30
CASSLVSNRGNEQFF | TGTGCCAGCAGCTTAGTTTCGAATAGGGGCAATGAGCAGTTCTTC | . | TRBJ2-1 | . | TRBV7-8
CASSGDKYSPLHF | TGTGCCAGCAGCGGTGACAAATATTCACCCCTCCACTTT | . | TRBJ1-6 | . | TRBV6-5
CASSLYGAGGNTEAFF | TGTGCCAGCAGCTTGTACGGGGCGGGAGGGAACACTGAAGCTTTCTTT | . | TRBJ1-1 | medium-sized | TRBV5-6
CASSPAASSSTDTQYF | TGCGCCAGCAGCCCCGCGGCTTCCTCTAGCACAGATACGCAGTATTTT | . | TRBJ2-3 | . | TRBV4-1
CASSYEPASGNTIYF | TGTGCCAGCAGTTACGAACCAGCCTCTGGAAACACCATATATTTT | . | TRBJ1-3 | . | TRBV6-6
CASSPPLSSGGSTDTQYF | TGTGCCAGCAGCCCGCCCCTGTCTAGCGGGGGGAGCACAGATACGCAGTATTTT | TRBD2 | TRBJ2-3 | . | TRBV7-9
CASSVPGSQETQYF | TGTGCCAGCAGCGTACCAGGATCCCAAGAGACCCAGTACTTC | . | TRBJ2-5 | once | TRBV9
CATAFGTVDNEQFF | TGTGCCACTGCCTTCGGGACAGTTGACAATGAGCAGTTCTTC | TRBD1 | TRBJ2-1 | . | TRBV6-1
CASSFYYSEKLFF | TGTGCCAGCAGCTTTTATTATTCGGAAAAACTGTTTTTT | . | TRBJ1-4 | . | TRBV5-6
CASSPDRVQFF | TGTGCCAGCAGCCCAGACAGGGTTCAGTTCTTC | TRBD1 | TRBJ2-1 | few | TRBV7-9
CASSVTGITGELFF | TGTGCCAGCAGTGTTACAGGGATCACCGGGGAGCTGTTTTTT | . | TRBJ2-2 | . | TRBV25-1
CASSHRYPPEVNEKLFF | TGCGCCAGCAGCCACCGATACCCTCCGGAAGTTAATGAAAAACTGTTTTTT | . | TRBJ1-4 | . | TRBV4-1
CATSRDGFYGYTF | TGTGCCACCAGCAGAGATGGCTTCTATGGCTACACCTTC | . | TRBJ1-2 | . | TRBV15
CASSPPGTDRNYGYTF | TGTGCCAGCTCACCACCGGGGACGGACCGTAACTATGGCTACACCTTC | . | TRBJ1-2 | . | TRBV18
CATHSGGYGYTF | TGTGCCACCCACTCGGGGGGATATGGCTACACCTTC | . | TRBJ1-2 | . | TRBV5-4
CASSFGTGGEQYF | TGTGCCAGCAGTTTCGGGACAGGGGGCGAGCAGTACTTC | TRBD1 | TRBJ2-7 | . | TRBV28
CASSYFLF | TGTGCCAGCAGTTACTTTCTCTTC | . | TRBJ2-1 | . | TRBV6-5
CASSIRRGSTDTQYF | TGTGCCAGTAGTATAAGACGGGGGAGCACAGATACGCAGTATTTT | . | TRBJ2-3 | . | TRBV19
CASSFGNPSSYNEQFF | TGTGCCAGCAGCTTTGGGAATCCAAGCTCCTACAATGAGCAGTTCTTC | . | TRBJ2-1 | . | TRBV7-6
CASSPTRSPAGYGYTF | TGTGCCAGCAGCCCTACCCGGTCACCGGCCGGCTATGGCTACACCTTC | . | TRBJ1-2 | many | TRBV7-9
CSVRLWTNEQFF | TGCAGCGTCAGACTGTGGACCAATGAGCAGTTCTTC | . | TRBJ2-1 | . | TRBV29-1
CASRSTGTSSYEQYF | TGTGCCAGCAGGTCAACCGGGACAAGCTCCTACGAGCAGTACTTC | . | TRBJ2-7 | . | TRBV6-6
CASKGATLSSGNTIYF | TGTGCCAGCAAAGGGGCCACACTAAGCTCTGGAAACACCATATATTTT | . | TRBJ1-3 | few | TRBV28
CASSVDVGYEQYF | TGTGCCAGCAGCGTAGACGTCGGCTACGAGCAGTACTTC | . | TRBJ2-7 | . | TRBV9
CASSLAVGGGRDTQYF | TGTGCCAGCAGCTTAGCGGTAGGGGGAGGCCGTGATACGCAGTATTTT | . | TRBJ2-3 | . | TRBV7-2
CASSYRAKGHQPQHF | TGTGCCAGCAGTTATCGGGCAAAGGGCCATCAGCCCCAGCATTTT | . | TRBJ1-5 | once | TRBV6-5
CASSSEQYF | TGTGCCAGTAGTAGCGAGCAGTACTTC | . | TRBJ2-7 | . | TRBV19
CASSVASSNQPQHF | TGTGCCAGCAGTGTAGCGAGTAGCAATCAGCCCCAGCATTTT | . | TRBJ1-5 | few | TRBV2
CAWSVAGPGNTIYF | TGTGCCTGGAGTGTTGCAGGTCCTGGAAACACCATATATTTT | . | TRBJ1-3 | . | TRBV30
CASTNGAHKPQHF | TGTGCCAGTACAAACGGGGCACACAAGCCCCAGCATTTT | . | TRBJ1-5 | medium-sized | TRBV19
CASSLEGQGTSYEQYF | TGTGCCAGCAGCTTAGAAGGCCAGGGGACCTCCTACGAGCAGTACTTC | . | TRBJ2-7 | . | TRBV7-8
CASSYRQGKSEQFF | TGTGCCAGCAGTTACCGACAGGGTAAAAGTGAGCAGTTCTTC | TRBD1 | TRBJ2-1 | . | TRBV6-5